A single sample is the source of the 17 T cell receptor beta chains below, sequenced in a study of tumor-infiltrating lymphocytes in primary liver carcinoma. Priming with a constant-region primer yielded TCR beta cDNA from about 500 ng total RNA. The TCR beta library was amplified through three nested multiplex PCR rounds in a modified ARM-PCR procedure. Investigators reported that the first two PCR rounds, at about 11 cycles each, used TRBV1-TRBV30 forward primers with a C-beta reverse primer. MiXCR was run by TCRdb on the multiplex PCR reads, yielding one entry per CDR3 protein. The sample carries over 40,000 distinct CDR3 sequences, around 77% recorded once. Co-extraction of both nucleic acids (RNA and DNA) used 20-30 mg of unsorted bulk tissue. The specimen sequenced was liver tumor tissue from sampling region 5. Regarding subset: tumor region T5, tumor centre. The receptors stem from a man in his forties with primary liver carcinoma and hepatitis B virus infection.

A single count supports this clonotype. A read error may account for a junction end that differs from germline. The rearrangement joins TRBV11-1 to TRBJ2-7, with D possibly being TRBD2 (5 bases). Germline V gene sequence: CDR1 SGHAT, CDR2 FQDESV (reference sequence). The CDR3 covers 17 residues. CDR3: CARSLGPAGEGSYEQYF. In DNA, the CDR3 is TGTGCCAGAAGCTTAGGGCCGGCGGGTGAAGGCTCCTACGAGCAATACTTC.

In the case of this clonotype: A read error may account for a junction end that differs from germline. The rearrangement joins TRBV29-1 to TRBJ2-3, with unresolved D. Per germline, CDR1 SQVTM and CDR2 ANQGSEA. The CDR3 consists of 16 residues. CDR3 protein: CSVAGMDGRSTDTQYF. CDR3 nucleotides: TGCAGCGTTGCTGGAATGGACGGACGTAGCACAGATACGCAATATTTT.

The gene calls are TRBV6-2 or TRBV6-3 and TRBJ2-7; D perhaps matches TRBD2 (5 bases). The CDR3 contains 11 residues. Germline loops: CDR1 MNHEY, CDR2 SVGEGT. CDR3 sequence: CISRTLLEQYF. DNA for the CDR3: TGTATCAGCAGGACTCTTCTGGAGCAGTACTTC.

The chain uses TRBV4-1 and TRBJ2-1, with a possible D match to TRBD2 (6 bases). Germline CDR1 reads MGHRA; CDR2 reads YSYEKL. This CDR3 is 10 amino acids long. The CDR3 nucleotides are TGCACTAGCAGCGCGGGACAGCAGTTCTTC. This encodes CTSSAGQQFF.

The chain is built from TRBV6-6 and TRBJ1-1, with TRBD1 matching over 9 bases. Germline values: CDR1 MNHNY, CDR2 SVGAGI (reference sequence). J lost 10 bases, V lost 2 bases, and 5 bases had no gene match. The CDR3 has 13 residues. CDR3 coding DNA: TGTGCCAGCAGTTACACAGGGGGCAGTGGAGCTTTCTTT. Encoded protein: CASSYTGGSGAFF.

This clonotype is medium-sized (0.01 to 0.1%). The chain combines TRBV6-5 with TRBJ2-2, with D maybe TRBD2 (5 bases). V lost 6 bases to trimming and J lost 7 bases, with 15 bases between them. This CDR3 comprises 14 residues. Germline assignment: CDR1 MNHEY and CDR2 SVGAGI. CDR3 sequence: CASSPGGGGGELFF. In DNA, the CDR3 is TGTGCCAGCAGCCCCGGCGGCGGAGGCGGGGAGCTGTTTTTT.

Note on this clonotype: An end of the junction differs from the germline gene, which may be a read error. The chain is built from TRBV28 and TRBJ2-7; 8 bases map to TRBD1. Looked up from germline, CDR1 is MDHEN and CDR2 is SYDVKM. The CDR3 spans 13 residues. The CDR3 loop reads CVSRSTGAYEQYF. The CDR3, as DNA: TGTGTCAGCAGGTCGACAGGGGCCTACGAGCAGTACTTC.

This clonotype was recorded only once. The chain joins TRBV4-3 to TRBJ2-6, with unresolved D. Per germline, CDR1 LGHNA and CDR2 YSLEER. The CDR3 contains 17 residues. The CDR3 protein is CVSSRDGFHSGANVLTF. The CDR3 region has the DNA TGCGTGAGCAGCCGAGATGGGTTCCACTCTGGGGCCAACGTCCTGACTTTC.

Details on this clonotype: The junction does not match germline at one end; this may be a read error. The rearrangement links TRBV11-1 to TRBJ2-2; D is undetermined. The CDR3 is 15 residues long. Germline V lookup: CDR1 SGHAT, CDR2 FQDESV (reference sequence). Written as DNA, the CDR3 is TGTACCAGCAGCTATGCAGGACCTTCCTCCGGGGAGCTGTTTTTT. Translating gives CTSSYAGPSSGELFF.

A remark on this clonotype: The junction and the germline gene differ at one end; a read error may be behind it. CDR3 sequence reads: CAISEGSGSTDTLYF. CDR3 nucleotides: TGTGCCATAAGTGAAGGGAGCGGCAGCACAGATACGCTGTATTTT. The chain joins TRBV10-3 to TRBJ2-3, with D possibly matching TRBD2 (5 bases). Germline assignment: CDR1 ENHRY and CDR2 SYGVKD. The CDR3 length is 15 residues.

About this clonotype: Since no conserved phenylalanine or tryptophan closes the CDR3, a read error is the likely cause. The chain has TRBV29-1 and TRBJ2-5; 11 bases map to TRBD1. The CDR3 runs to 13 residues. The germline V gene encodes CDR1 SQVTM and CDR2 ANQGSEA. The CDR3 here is CSGQGAKVETQYI. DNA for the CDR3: TGTAGCGGACAGGGGGCGAAAGTAGAGACCCAGTACATC.

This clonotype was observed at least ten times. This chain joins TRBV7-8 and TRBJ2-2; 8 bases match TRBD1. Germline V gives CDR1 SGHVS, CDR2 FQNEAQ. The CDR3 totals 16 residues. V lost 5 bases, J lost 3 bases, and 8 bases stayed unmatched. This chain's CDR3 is CASSIGQGGYTGELFF. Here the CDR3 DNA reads TGTGCCAGCAGCATAGGACAGGGAGGATACACCGGGGAGCTGTTTTTT.

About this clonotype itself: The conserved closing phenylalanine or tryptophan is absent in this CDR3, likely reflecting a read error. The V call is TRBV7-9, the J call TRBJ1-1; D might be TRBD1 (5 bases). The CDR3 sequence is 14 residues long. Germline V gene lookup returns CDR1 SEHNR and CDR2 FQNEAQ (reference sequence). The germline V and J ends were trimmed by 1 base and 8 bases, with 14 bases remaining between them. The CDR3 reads CASSLDGGGTEAFI. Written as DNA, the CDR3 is TGTGCCAGCAGCTTAGATGGGGGAGGCACCGAAGCTTTCATT.

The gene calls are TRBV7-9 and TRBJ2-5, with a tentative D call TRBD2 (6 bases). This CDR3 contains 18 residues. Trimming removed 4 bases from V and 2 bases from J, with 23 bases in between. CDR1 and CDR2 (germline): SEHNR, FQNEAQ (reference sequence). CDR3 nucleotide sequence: TGTGCCAGCAGCTACCTGGAACCCCCGGCGGGGCCACAAGAGACCCAGTACTTC. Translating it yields CASSYLEPPAGPQETQYF.

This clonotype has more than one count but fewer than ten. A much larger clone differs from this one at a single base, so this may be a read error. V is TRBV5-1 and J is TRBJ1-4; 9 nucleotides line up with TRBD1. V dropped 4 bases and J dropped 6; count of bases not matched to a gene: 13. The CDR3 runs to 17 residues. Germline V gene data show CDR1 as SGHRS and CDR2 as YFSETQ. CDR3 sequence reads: CASSRRSQGATDEKLFF. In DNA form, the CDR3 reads TGCGCCAGCAGCAGGAGGTCACAGGGGGCGACCGATGAAAAACTGTTTTTT.

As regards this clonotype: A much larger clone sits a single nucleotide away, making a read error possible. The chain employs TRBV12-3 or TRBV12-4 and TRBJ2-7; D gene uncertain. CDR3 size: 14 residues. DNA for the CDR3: TGTGCCGGCAGTTTGGTGGCAGGCACCTACGACCAGTACTTC. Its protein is CAGSLVAGTYDQYF.

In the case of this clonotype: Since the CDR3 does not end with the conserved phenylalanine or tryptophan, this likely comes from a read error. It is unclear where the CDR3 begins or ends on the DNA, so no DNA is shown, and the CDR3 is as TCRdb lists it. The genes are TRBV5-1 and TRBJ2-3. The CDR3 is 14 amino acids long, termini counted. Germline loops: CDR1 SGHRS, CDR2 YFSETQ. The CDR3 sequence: CASSFCHNTDTLYV.